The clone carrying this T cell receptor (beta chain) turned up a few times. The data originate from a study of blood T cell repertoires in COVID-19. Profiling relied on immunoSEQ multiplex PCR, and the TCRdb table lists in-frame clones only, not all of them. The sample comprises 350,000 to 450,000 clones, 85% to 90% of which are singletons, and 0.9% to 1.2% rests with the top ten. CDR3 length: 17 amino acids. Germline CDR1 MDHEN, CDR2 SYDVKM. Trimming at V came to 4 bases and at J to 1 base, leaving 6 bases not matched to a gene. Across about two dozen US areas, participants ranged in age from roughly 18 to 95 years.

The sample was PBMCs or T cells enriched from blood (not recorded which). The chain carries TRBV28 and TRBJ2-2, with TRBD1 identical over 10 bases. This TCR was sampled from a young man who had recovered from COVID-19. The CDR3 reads CASSSSDRGVNTGELFF. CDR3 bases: TGTGCCAGCAGTTCCTCGGACAGGGGGGTGAACACCGGGGAGCTGTTTTTT.